Only a few counts were recorded for the clone carrying this T cell receptor (beta chain). Time point defined: sample taken at primary tumor resection. The input material, whole RNA from tumor, nontumor lung or frozen PBMC, was sequenced unsorted. The 72 donors had untreated early-stage non-small cell lung cancer. TCR cDNA molecules each carried a unique molecular identifier. A single record per CDR3 protein comes from TCRdb applying MiXCR to the 5' RACE reads. This table has around 92,000 distinct CDR3 sequences, about 12% appearing once. This record belongs to a study of spatial heterogeneity in lung cancer. This CDR3 comprises 16 residues. Germline V CDR1 and CDR2: SGHTA, FQGNSA. V gave up 0 bases and J gave up 0 bases, with 9 bases separating them.

This chain uses TRBV7-2 with TRBJ1-3; D is uncertain. The input for sequencing was PBMCs, taken at surgery. The source is a male donor with early-stage non-small cell lung cancer. The CDR3 bases are TGTGCCAGCAGCTTAGCCCGTACAAGCTCTGGAAACACCATATATTTT. This encodes CASSLARTSSGNTIYF.